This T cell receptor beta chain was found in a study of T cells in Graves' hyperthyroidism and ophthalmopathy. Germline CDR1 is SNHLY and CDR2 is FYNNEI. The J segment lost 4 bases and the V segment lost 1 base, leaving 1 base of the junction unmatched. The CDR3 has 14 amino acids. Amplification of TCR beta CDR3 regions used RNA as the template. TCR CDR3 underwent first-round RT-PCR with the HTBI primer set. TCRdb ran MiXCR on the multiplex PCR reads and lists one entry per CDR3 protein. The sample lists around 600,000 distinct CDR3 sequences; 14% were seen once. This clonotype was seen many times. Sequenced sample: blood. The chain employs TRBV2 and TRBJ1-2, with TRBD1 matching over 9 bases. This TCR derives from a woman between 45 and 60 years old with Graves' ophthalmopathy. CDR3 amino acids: CASSEEGQGYGYTF. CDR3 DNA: TGTGCCAGCAGTGAAGAGGGACAGGGCTATGGCTACACCTTC. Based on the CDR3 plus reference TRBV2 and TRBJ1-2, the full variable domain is EPEVTQTPSHQVTQMGQEVILRCVPISNHLYFYWYRQILGQKVEFLVSFYNNEISEKSEIFDDQFSVERPDGSNFTLKIRSTKLEDSAMYFCASSEEGQGYGYTFGSGTRLTVV.